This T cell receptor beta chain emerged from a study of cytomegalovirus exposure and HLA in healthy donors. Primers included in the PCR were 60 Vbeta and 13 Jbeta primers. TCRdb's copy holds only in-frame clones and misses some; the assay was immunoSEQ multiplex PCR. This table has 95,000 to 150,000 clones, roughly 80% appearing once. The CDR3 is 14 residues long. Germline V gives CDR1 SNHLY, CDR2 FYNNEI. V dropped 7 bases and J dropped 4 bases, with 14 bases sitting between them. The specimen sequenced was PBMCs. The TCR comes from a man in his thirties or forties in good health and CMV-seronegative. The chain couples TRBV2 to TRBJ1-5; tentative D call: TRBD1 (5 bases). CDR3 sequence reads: CASTGGLGNQPQHF. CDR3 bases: TGTGCCAGCACGGGGGGTTTAGGGAATCAGCCCCAGCATTTT. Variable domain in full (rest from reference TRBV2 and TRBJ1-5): EPEVTQTPSHQVTQMGQEVILRCVPISNHLYFYWYRQILGQKVEFLVSFYNNEISEKSEIFDDQFSVERPDGSNFTLKIRSTKLEDSAMYFCASTGGLGNQPQHFGDGTRLSIL.